The following is a T cell receptor (beta chain) sequence with its context. It lacks a known antigen. No quality values exist for individual bases; no much larger clone is one base distant. On a MiSeq, deep resolution sequencing aimed for a depth between 1 in 1 million and 1 in 200,000 T cells, with each clonotype covered approximately 10x on average. TCR beta libraries were generated with the immunoSEQ hsTCRB Kit. As for the original processing: The data were analyzed with ImmunoSEQ Analyzer and ImmunoSEQ Data Assistant, and V, D and J gene assignments followed IMGT definitions. Clonality was computed as one minus normalized Shannon entropy of productive rearrangement frequencies, ranging from 0 to 1. Public clonotype analysis was restricted to overrepresented clonotypes comprising at least 0.05% of each patient's repertoire. Repertoires from thirteen age-matched healthy donors in immuneACCESS were used as clonality controls. What TCRdb holds here is the immuneACCESS table cut down to in-frame rearrangements. Part of the clones is not present; checked against another copy, under half of the missing clones reflect an unresolved V gene, and the others are unexplained. V, J and clone size were drawn from that table, and D and trimming were deduced from the DNA. In all, the sample holds 250,000 to 350,000 clones, and less than 85% of those were seen once. 5.6% of the sample is taken by the ten largest.

Based on the germline V gene, the CDR1 and CDR2 sequences are KGHSH and LQKENI. The junction carries 16 bases between V and J, which are trimmed by 3 bases and 2 bases respectively. The CDR3 measures 17 amino acids from cysteine to phenylalanine. Solely the CDR3 DNA is kept, with 51 bases framed from the first base. The time point tag for this specimen amounts to: progressive disease on ibrutinib. For TCR beta library preparation, around 1.8 micrograms of genomic DNA were extracted from the cryopreserved PBMCs. Longitudinal blood samples from CLL patients on ibrutinib monotherapy underwent high-throughput TCR beta sequencing. The patients took part in an open-label, single-center phase 2 trial of ibrutinib monotherapy. This sample was taken from a study of cytotoxic CD8 clonotypes in ibrutinib-treated CLL (dated by TCRdb to about 2021). In terms of the full investigation: In this cohort, more than 14 patients were treatment-naive and about a dozen were relapsed/refractory, while around 18 had unmutated IGHV. Partial responses were observed in some 24 patients and complete responses in 2; after a median follow-up of roughly 62 months, remission was maintained in 14 patients and progression was observed in 12. Response samples were taken after a median of roughly a year on treatment, ranging from about 6 to 36 months. On average, each sample had roughly 250,000 productive templates and tens of thousands of productive rearrangements. Longitudinal samples were available for about 30% of the 86 trial participants. Cryopreserved peripheral blood mononuclear cells were collected at three points: before therapy, at response, and at either sustained remission or disease progression. Every sample from remission and from progressive disease was obtained while the patients were still on ibrutinib.

The investigation overall reported the following: At baseline, clonality was higher than in age-matched healthy donors and showed a strong correlation with circulating CD8+ T-cell counts. At ibrutinib response clonality went up, during sustained remission it held steady, and at progression it dropped back toward baseline. Sampling times were not matched between patients in sustained remission and patients whose disease was progressing, and lymph node repertoires were not examined. Public clonotypes were rare and either contracted or stayed stable during treatment, and the rise in clonality at ibrutinib response reflected the expansion of private clonotypes.

The sequenced sample was PBMCs, obtained at disease progression, from a patient treated with ibrutinib. The V gene is TRBV18 and the J gene is TRBJ1-4; TRBD1 might be the D gene, on 6 matching bases. This TCR came from a human donor with chronic lymphocytic leukemia. CDR3 loop: CASSPTQGGSTNEKLFF. DNA sequence: TGTGCCAGCTCACCCACACAGGGAGGAAGTACTAATGAAAAACTGTTTTTT.